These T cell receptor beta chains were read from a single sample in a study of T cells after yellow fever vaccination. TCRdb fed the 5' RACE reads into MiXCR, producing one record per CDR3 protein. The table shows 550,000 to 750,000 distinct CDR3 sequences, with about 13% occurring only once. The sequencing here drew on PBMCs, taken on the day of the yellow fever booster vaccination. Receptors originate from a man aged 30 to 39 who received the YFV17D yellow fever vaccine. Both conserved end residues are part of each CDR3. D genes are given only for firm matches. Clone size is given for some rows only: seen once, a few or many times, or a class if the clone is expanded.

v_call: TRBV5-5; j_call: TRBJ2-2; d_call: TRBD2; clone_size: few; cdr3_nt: TGTGCCAGCAGCAAAGCGGGAGGCCGCACCGGGGAGCTGTTTTTT; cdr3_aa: CASSKAGGRTGELFF
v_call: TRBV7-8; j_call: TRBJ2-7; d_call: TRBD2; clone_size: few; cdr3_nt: TGTGCCAGCAGCTTACCAGACGGTTCTAGCGGGAGGGCCTACGAGCAGTACTTC; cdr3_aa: CASSLPDGSSGRAYEQYF
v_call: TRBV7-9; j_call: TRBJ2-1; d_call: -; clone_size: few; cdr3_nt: TGTGCCAGCAGCCCCCAGGATCCCCCGCTTCACAATGAGCAGTTCTTC; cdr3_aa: CASSPQDPPLHNEQFF
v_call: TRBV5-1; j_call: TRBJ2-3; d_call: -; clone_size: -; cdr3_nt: TGCGCCAGCAGCTTGGGCGGTCTAGGAGCAGATACGCAGTATTTT; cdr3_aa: CASSLGGLGADTQYF
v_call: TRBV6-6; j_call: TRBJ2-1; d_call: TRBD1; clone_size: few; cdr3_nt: TGTGCCAGCAGACTGACAGGGATTGAGCAGTTCTTC; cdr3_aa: CASRLTGIEQFF
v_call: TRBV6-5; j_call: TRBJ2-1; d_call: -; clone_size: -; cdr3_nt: TGTGCCAGCAGTTACTCGCATACTAGCTCCTACAATGAGCAGTTCTTC; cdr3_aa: CASSYSHTSSYNEQFF
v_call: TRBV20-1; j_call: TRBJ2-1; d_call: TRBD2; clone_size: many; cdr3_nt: TGCAGTGCCCACGCCCTCCGGACTAGCGGGAAGAATGAGCAGTTCTTC; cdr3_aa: CSAHALRTSGKNEQFF
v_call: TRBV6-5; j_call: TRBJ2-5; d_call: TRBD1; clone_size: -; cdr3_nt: TGTGCCAGCAGGACGGGACAGGGAATCCAGTACTTC; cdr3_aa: CASRTGQGIQYF
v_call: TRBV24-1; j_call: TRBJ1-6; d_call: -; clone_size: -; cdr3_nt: TGTGCCACCAAACCGGCACCCCTCCACTTT; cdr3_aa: CATKPAPLHF
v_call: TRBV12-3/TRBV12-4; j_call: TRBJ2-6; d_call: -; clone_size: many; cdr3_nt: TGTGCCAGCAGGGAAACTGGGGCCAACGTCCTGACTTTC; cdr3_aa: CASRETGANVLTF
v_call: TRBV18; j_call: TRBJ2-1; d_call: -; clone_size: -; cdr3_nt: TGTGCCAGCTCACCTCTCAACTACTTATATTCTGAGCAGTTCTTC; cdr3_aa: CASSPLNYLYSEQFF
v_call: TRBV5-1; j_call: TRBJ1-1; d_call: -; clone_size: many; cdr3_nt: TGCGCCAGCAGCATAGAACAGGGAACAATGAACACTGAAGCTTTCTTT; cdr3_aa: CASSIEQGTMNTEAFF
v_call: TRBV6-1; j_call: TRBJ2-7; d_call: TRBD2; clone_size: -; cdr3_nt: TGTGCCGCCACCGTGAGGACTAGTATATACGAGCAGTACTTC; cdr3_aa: CAATVRTSIYEQYF
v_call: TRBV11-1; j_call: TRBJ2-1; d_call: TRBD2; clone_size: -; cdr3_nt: TGTGCCAGCAGCCGGATCGTGCGACTAGCGGGCCCCAGCTCCTACAATGAGCAGTTCTTC; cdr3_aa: CASSRIVRLAGPSSYNEQFF
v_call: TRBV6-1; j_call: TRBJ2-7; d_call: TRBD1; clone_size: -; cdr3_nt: TGTGCCAGCAGACCAACGGGACAGGGGGCGCGTGAGCAGTACTTC; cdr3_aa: CASRPTGQGAREQYF
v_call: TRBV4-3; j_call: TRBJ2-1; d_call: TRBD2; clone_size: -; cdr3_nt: TGCGCCAGCAGCGAACTAGCGGGAGGCACCAATGAGCAGTTCTTC; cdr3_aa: CASSELAGGTNEQFF
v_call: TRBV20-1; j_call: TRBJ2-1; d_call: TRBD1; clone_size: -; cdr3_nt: TGCAGTGCCCGCCACCCGACAGGGTCGGCCAATGAGCAGTTCTTC; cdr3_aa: CSARHPTGSANEQFF